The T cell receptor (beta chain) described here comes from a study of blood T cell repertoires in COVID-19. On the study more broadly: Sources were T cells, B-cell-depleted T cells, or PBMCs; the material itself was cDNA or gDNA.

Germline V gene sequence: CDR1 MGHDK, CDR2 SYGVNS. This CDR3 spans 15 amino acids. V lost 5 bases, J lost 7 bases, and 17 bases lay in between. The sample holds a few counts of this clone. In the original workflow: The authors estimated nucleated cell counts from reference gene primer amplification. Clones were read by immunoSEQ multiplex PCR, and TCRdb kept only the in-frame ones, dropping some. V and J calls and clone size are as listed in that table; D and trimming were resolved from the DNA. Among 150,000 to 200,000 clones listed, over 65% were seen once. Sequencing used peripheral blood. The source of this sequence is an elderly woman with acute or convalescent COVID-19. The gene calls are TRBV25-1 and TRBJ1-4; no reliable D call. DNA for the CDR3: TGTGCCAGCAGTAATTATCGGGGTGGAGGTGAAAAACTGTTTTTT. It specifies CASSNYRGGGEKLFF.